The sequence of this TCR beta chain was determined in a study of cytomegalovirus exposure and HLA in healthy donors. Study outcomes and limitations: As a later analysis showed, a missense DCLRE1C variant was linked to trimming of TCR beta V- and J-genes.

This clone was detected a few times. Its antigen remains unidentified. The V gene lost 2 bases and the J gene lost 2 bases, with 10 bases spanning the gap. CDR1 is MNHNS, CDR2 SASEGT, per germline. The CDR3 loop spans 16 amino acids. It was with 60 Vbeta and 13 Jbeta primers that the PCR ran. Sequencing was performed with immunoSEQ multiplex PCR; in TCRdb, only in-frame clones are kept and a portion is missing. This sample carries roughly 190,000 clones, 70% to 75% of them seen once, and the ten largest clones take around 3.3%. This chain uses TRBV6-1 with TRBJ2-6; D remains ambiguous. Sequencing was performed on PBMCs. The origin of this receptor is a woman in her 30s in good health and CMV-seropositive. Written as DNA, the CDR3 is TGTGCCAGCAGTGAATCCCATGGCACTGGGGCCAACGTCCTGACTTTC. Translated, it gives CASSESHGTGANVLTF.